The 13 T cell receptor beta chains given below trace back to one sample, sequenced in a study of T cell changes during pregnancy in multiple sclerosis. Profiled with immunoSEQ multiplex PCR; TCRdb holds only in-frame clones, not every one. The table lists 85,000 to 100,000 clones, around 94% of them singletons. Sample: peripheral blood, taken in the first trimester of pregnancy. All receptors derive from a female donor with multiple sclerosis, enrolled in a pregnancy study.

DNA of the CDR3: TGTGCCAGCAGTCCCAGACTGGGGGCTCCCGGGGAGCTGTTTTTT. Its translation: CASSPRLGAPGELFF. The chain uses TRBV27 and TRBJ2-2; TRBD1 might be the D (6 bases). Trimming took 5 bases from V and 6 from J, leaving 16 bases between them. CDR1 and CDR2 from the germline V gene are MNHEY and SMNVEV (reference sequence). CDR3 size: 15 residues.

The chain is built from TRBV5-5 and TRBJ2-7, with D unclear. The CDR3 totals 14 residues. Germline-derived CDR1 and CDR2 are SGHKS and YYEKEE (reference sequence). Trimming stripped 0 bases from V and 1 base from J, with 8 bases between. CDR3 protein: CASSLGAASYEQYF. CDR3 DNA sequence: TGTGCCAGCAGCTTGGGCGCGGCTTCCTACGAGCAGTACTTC.

This chain uses TRBV2 with TRBJ2-2; no reliable D call. The CDR3 totals 14 residues. The V end was cut by 4 bases, the J end by 6 bases, with 12 bases between. Germline assignment: CDR1 SNHLY and CDR2 FYNNEI. CDR3 bases: TGTGCCAGCAGTGGGCAGCAGCAGGCCGGGGAGCTGTTTTTT. This sequence encodes CASSGQQQAGELFF.

The rearrangement uses TRBV28 and TRBJ1-2, with TRBD1 identical over 7 bases. V was clipped by 2 bases and J by 2 bases; unmatched bases: 5. CDR1 is MDHEN, CDR2 SYDVKM, per germline. The CDR3 is made up of 15 amino acids. The CDR3 loop reads CASSLAGQQNYGYTF. CDR3 sequence (DNA): TGTGCCAGCAGTTTAGCGGGACAGCAAAACTATGGCTACACCTTC.

The chain couples TRBV5-1 to TRBJ1-4; D gene unclear. The CDR3 is 15 residues long. The V end lost 2 bases, the J end lost 0 bases, and 8 bases lay between the germline ends. The germline V gene has CDR1 SGHRS and CDR2 YFSETQ. The CDR3 spells CASSFGEATNEKLFF. CDR3 bases: TGCGCCAGCAGCTTCGGAGAGGCAACTAATGAAAAACTGTTTTTT.

This sequence joins TRBV7-9 and TRBJ2-5; 8 nucleotides match TRBD1. The V segment lost 5 bases and the J segment 3 bases; nucleotides outside the gene matches: 14. The CDR3 has 17 residues. In germline, CDR1 is SEHNR, CDR2 FQNEAQ (reference sequence). In DNA, the CDR3 is TGTGCCAGCAGCCCCCACCCCCAGGGGGCAGGGGAAGAGACCCAGTACTTC. Amino acids: CASSPHPQGAGEETQYF.

This clone appeared a few times. This sequence joins TRBV19 and TRBJ2-1; 7 bases fit TRBD2. The CDR3 is made up of 15 amino acids. V shed 5 bases, J shed 10 bases, and the junction held 14 bases outside the gene matches. Germline V gene sequence: CDR1 LNHDA, CDR2 SQIVND (reference sequence). The CDR3 coding sequence is TGTGCCAGTAGTCTGCGGACTAGTTCCCATATCGAGCAGTTCTTC. Protein: CASSLRTSSHIEQFF.

The rearrangement uses TRBV27 and TRBJ2-7; D is possibly TRBD1 (5 bases). Looked up from germline, CDR1 is MNHEY and CDR2 is SMNVEV (reference sequence). The CDR3 totals 17 residues. The ends were cut back, 5 bases at V and 2 bases at J, with 22 bases in the middle. The CDR3, as DNA: TGTGCCAGCAGTCCGAGGTCACAGGCAAGGGGTACCTACGAGCAGTACTTC. It translates to CASSPRSQARGTYEQYF.

V gene TRBV11-1 combines with J gene TRBJ2-1; 8 nucleotides line up with TRBD1. Germline CDR1 SGHAT, CDR2 FQDESV (reference sequence). The CDR3 has 13 amino acids. Trimming removed 5 bases from V and 8 bases from J; junction bases left unmatched: 5. DNA of the CDR3: TGTGCCAGCAGCCCGGACAGGGTAGATGAGCAGTTCTTC. This gives the protein CASSPDRVDEQFF.

Remarks on this clone: The same CDR3 is also encoded by other DNA sequences in this sample. This chain links TRBV9 with TRBJ1-5, with TRBD1 identical over 7 bases. Germline values: CDR1 SGDLS, CDR2 YYNGEE. The CDR3 has 15 residues. J gave up 4 bases and V 0 bases, and 4 bases lay outside the gene matches. The CDR3 bases are TGTGCCAGCAGCGTAGGGGCAGGGGGGAATCAGCCCCAGCATTTT. Translated: CASSVGAGGNQPQHF.

This chain connects TRBV5-1 to TRBJ1-1; TRBD1 matches at 7 bases. Trimming took 0 bases from V and 4 from J; bases not matched to a gene: 6. Germline V gives CDR1 SGHRS, CDR2 YFSETQ. The length of the CDR3 is 15 residues. The CDR3 DNA is TGCGCCAGCAGCTTGGGCACAGGGGTGGGCACTGAAGCTTTCTTT. As protein: CASSLGTGVGTEAFF.

The rearrangement joins TRBV4-2 to TRBJ2-3; TRBD1 matches at 7 bases. Germline loops: CDR1 LGHNA, CDR2 YNFKEQ. CDR3 length: 15 residues. V was clipped by 0 bases and J by 6 bases; unmatched bases: 6. The DNA for the CDR3 is TGTGCCAGCAGCCAAGAGGGACAGATGCTGGATACGCAGTATTTT. It translates to CASSQEGQMLDTQYF.

The V gene is TRBV5-1, the J gene TRBJ2-2, with D perhaps TRBD2 (6 bases). Germline CDR1 and CDR2: SGHRS and YFSETQ. The ends were cut back, 2 bases at V and 0 bases at J, with 11 bases in the middle. This CDR3 is built from 16 residues. This CDR3 is CASSFGGRPNTGELFF. CDR3 DNA sequence: TGCGCCAGCAGCTTTGGTGGGAGGCCGAACACCGGGGAGCTGTTTTTT.